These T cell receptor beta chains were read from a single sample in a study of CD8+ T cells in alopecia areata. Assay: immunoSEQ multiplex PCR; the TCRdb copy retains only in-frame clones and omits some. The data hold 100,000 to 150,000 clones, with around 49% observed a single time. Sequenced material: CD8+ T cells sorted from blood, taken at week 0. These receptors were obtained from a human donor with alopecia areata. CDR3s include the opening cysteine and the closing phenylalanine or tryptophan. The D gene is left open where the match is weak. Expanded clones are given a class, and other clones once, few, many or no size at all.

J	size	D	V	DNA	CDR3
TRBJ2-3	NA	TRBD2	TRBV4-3	TGCGCCAGCAATTCCCTAGCGGGGGAATCAGATACGCAGTATTTT	CASNSLAGESDTQYF
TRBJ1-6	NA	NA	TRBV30	TGTGCCTGGAACCCAGGGGCGGACTCACCCCTCCACTTT	CAWNPGADSPLHF
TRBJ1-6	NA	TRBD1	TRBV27	TGTGCCAGCAGTTACCAACAGGGGGAGGTATTCCGTCTCCACTTT	CASSYQQGEVFRLHF
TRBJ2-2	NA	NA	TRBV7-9	TGTGCCAGCAGCCCCAGGGGAGCCGGGGAGCTGTTTTTT	CASSPRGAGELFF
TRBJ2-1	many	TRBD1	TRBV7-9	TGTGCCAGCAGCTTAGGGACAGGGTTTTCCTACAATGAGCAGTTCTTC	CASSLGTGFSYNEQFF
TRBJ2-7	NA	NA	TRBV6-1	TGTGCCAGCAGTGAAGAGAAAGGGGCCTCCTACGAGCAGTACTTC	CASSEEKGASYEQYF
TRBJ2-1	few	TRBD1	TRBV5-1	TGCGCCAGCAGCTTTTGGGGACAGGGGTCTGAGCAGTTCTTC	CASSFWGQGSEQFF
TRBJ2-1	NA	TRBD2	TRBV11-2	TGTGCCAGCAGCACCACTAGCGGGGAGTACAATGAGCAGTTCTTC	CASSTTSGEYNEQFF
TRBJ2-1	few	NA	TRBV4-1	TGCGCCAGCAGCCAGACAGGCGTTGAGCAGTTCTTC	CASSQTGVEQFF
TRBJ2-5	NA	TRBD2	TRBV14	TGTGCCAGCAGCCAAATAGCGGGGGCGCGAGAGACCCAGTACTTC	CASSQIAGARETQYF
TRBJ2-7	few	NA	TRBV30	TGTGCCTGGAGTACTACGGGACTTCAAAAGGGTAACTTC	CAWSTTGLQKGNF
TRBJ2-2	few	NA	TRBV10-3	TGTGCCATCAGTGGAACAGCTCAAACGAACACCGGGGAGCTGTTTTTT	CAISGTAQTNTGELFF
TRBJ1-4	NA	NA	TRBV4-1	TGCGCCAGCAGCCCGAGACAGTCAACTAATGAAAAACTGTTTTTT	CASSPRQSTNEKLFF
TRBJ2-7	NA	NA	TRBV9	TGTGCCAGCAGCGTAGCTGAGGGAAGCTACGAGCAGTACTTC	CASSVAEGSYEQYF
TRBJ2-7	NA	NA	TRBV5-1	TGCGCCAGCAGCTTGGCCGGCACCTCCTACGAGCAGTACTTC	CASSLAGTSYEQYF
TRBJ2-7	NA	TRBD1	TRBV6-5	TGTGCCAGCACCTCAATCGGACAGGGAACCTACGAGCAGTACTTC	CASTSIGQGTYEQYF
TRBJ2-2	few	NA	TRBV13	TGTGCCAGCAGCCCAGACGGAGCGAACACCGGGGAGCTGTTTTTT	CASSPDGANTGELFF
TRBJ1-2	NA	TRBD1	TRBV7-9	TGTGCCAGCAGTGACGGGACAGGGGGCGCGCATGGCTACACCTTC	CASSDGTGGAHGYTF
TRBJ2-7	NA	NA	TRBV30	TGTGCCTGGAGACCAGGCCGCTCCTACGAGCAGTACTTC	CAWRPGRSYEQYF
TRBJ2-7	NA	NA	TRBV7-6	TGTGCCAGCAGCGCCGGGCCGGACGAGCAGTACTTC	CASSAGPDEQYF
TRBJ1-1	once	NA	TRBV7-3	TGTGCCAGCAGCTTAAACGCGGCAACTGAAGCTTTCTTT	CASSLNAATEAFF
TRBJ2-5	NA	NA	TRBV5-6	TGTGCCAGCAGCTTTGGGGAGCCGACAGTGGAGACCCAGTACTTC	CASSFGEPTVETQYF
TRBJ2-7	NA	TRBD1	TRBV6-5	TGTGCCAGCAGTAGTGGCCAGGGGGAGTACTTC	CASSSGQGEYF
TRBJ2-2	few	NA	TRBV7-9	TGTGCCAGCAGCGGGGATGCTAACACCGGGGAGCTGTTTTTT	CASSGDANTGELFF
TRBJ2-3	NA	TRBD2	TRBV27	TGTGCCAGCACGACCGGGGGGAGCACAGATACGCAGTATTTT	CASTTGGSTDTQYF
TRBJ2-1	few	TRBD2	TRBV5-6	TGTGCCAGCAGCCCGACTAGCGGGGGGTTAAGAGACAATGAGCAGTTCTTC	CASSPTSGGLRDNEQFF
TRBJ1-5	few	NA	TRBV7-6	TGTGCCAGCAGCTTAGTACAGGTTGGTCAGCCCCAGCATTTT	CASSLVQVGQPQHF
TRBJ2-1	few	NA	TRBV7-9	TGTGCCAGCAGCTTAGAGCCCCGGAAGCAGTTCTTC	CASSLEPRKQFF
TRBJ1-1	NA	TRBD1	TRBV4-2	TGTGCCAGCAGCCACCCACCTCAGGGGGACGAAGCTTTCTTT	CASSHPPQGDEAFF
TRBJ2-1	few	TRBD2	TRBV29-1	TGCAGCGCCTCCGGGGGACTAGCGCTATACAATGAGCAGTTCTTC	CSASGGLALYNEQFF
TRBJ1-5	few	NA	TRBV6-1	TGTGCCAGCAGTGAAGTGGGACAAAATTCAGGACAGCCCCAGCATTTT	CASSEVGQNSGQPQHF
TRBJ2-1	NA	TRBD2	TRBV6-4	TGTGCCAGCAGTGAAGCGGGGGGGCACAATGAGCAGTTCTTC	CASSEAGGHNEQFF
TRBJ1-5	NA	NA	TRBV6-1	TGTGCCAGCATTTCCCAGAATAGCGGTCAGCCCCAGCATTTT	CASISQNSGQPQHF
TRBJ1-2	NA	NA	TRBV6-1	TGTGCCAGCAGTGAAGCGGTCGACTATGGCTACACCTTC	CASSEAVDYGYTF
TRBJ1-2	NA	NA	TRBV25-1	TGTGCCAGCAGTGAAGAAGACTACTTGGAGGGTGGCTACACCTTC	CASSEEDYLEGGYTF
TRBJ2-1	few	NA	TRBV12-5	TGTGCTAGTGGTTTGCCGGGCGGGTTCTACAATGAGCAGTTCTTC	CASGLPGGFYNEQFF
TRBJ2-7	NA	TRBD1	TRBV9	TGTGCCAGCAGCGTACAGGGGGCAGCGCGGGACGAGCAGTACTTC	CASSVQGAARDEQYF
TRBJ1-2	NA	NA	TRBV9	TGTGCCAGCAGCGTAGCTGGGAGGAACTATGGCTACACCTTC	CASSVAGRNYGYTF
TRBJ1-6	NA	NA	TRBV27	TGTGCCAGCAGTCCCGGGACGGGAGGTTCACCCCTCCACTTT	CASSPGTGGSPLHF
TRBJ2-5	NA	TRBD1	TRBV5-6	TGTGCCAGCAGCCTAGGACAGGGCTGGGAGACCCAGTACTTC	CASSLGQGWETQYF